These 23 T cell receptor beta chains share one sample of origin, sequenced in a study of Ad26.COV2.S vaccination and SARS-CoV-2 variants. Data came from immunoSEQ multiplex PCR; TCRdb stores just in-frame clones and leaves some out. The sample has tens of thousands of clones; more than 65% are singletons. Sequencing used peripheral blood, obtained after recovery from COVID-19. These receptors were obtained from a human donor who had recovered from COVID-19.

V gene TRBV9 combines with J gene TRBJ1-2; D not resolved. Looked up from germline, CDR1 is SGDLS and CDR2 is YYNGEE. There are 15 residues in the CDR3. V lost 2 bases and J 1 base, leaving 12 bases between the germline ends. The CDR3 DNA reads TGTGCCAGCAGCGTGGGCTGGGGAAGTAACTATGGCTACACCTTC. It codes for CASSVGWGSNYGYTF.

The chain combines TRBV19 with TRBJ2-3; 13 bases line up with TRBD2. This CDR3 has 19 residues. J was trimmed by 4 bases and V by 3 bases; bases with no gene match: 13. Germline CDR1 reads LNHDA; CDR2 reads SQIVND (reference sequence). CDR3 coding DNA: TGTGCCAGTAGTATCGGACTAGCGGGAGCCACACACACAGCAGATACGCAGTATTTT. Its translation: CASSIGLAGATHTADTQYF.

This clone was picked up a small number of times. The chain carries TRBV7-2 and TRBJ2-5; D possibly corresponds to TRBD1 (5 bases). Germline assignment: CDR1 SGHTA and CDR2 FQGNSA. The V and J ends lost 0 bases and 1 base respectively, with 12 bases between them. The CDR3 covers 16 residues. The CDR3 coding sequence is TGTGCCAGCAGCTTAGCCGCACAGGCTTCCCAAGAGACCCAGTACTTC. Protein product: CASSLAAQASQETQYF.

This chain joins TRBV28 and TRBJ1-1, with no clear D. This CDR3 contains 13 residues. V lost 3 bases to trimming and J lost 7 bases, with 12 bases between them. The germline gives CDR1 MDHEN, CDR2 SYDVKM. The CDR3 region is CASSFPGGREAFF. In nucleotides, the CDR3 is TGTGCCAGCAGTTTTCCCGGAGGCCGTGAAGCTTTCTTT.

The gene calls are TRBV7-8 and TRBJ2-3; the D gene is possibly TRBD2 (5 bases). The CDR3 has 15 amino acids. V was cut by 4 bases and J by 4 bases, with 15 bases left in between. Germline CDR1 is SGHVS and CDR2 is FQNEAQ. This CDR3 reads CASSSPGLAADTQYF. The CDR3 nucleotides read TGTGCCAGCAGCTCCCCCGGGCTAGCAGCAGATACGCAGTATTTT.

This clone was observed a handful of times. The CDR3 DNA reads as TGTGCCAGCTCACGTCGCACAGGGAGGTCCGGGGAGCTGTTTTTT. It is translated as CASSRRTGRSGELFF. This sequence joins TRBV18 and TRBJ2-2; D tentatively reads TRBD1 or TRBD2 (6 bases each). V was shortened by 4 bases and J by 6 bases, with 15 bases between the two germline ends. The germline CDR1 and CDR2 sequences are KGHSH and LQKENI. This CDR3 is built from 15 residues.

This chain connects TRBV18 to TRBJ2-3, with TRBD1 matching 8 bases. Germline lookup yields CDR1 KGHSH and CDR2 LQKENI. This CDR3 comprises 17 residues. V gave up 6 bases and J gave up 0 bases; unmatched junction bases: 11. The CDR3 region has the DNA TGTGCCAGCTCCCTTACCAAGACAGGGGCTAGCACAGATACGCAGTATTTT. Translating gives CASSLTKTGASTDTQYF. Full variable domain (missing parts from reference TRBV18 and TRBJ2-3): NAGVMQNPRHLVRRRGQEARLRCSPMKGHSHVYWYRQLPEEGLKFMVYLQKENIIDESGMPKERFSAEFPKEGPSILRIQQVVRGDSAAYFCASSLTKTGASTDTQYFGPGTRLTVL.

The gene calls are TRBV7-2 and TRBJ2-1; D gene unclear. Trimming stripped 0 bases from V and 10 bases from J, with 10 bases between. CDR1 and CDR2 from the germline V gene are SGHTA and FQGNSA. This CDR3 is 13 amino acids long. Here the CDR3 reads CASSLASAREQFF. For the CDR3, the DNA is TGTGCCAGCAGCTTAGCGTCGGCCCGAGAGCAGTTCTTC.

The chain links TRBV29-1 to TRBJ2-2; perhaps TRBD2 as D (5 bases). This CDR3 contains 14 residues. CDR1 is SQVTM and CDR2 is ANQGSEA in the germline V gene. Trimming left V 6 bases short and J 2 bases short, with 13 bases between. The CDR3 nucleotides read TGCAGCGTGAGGGCAGGAGTAAACACCGGGGAGCTGTTTTTT. As protein: CSVRAGVNTGELFF.

This clone was seen at least ten times. CDR3 bases: TGTGCCAGCAGCTCCCGGGGGGGCGGCACCGGGGAGCTGTTTTTT. Protein sequence: CASSSRGGGTGELFF. The chain uses TRBV7-6 and TRBJ2-2; the match to TRBD2 covers 8 bases. Germline CDR1 SGHVS, CDR2 FNYEAQ. The CDR3 loop spans 15 amino acids. Unmatched junction bases numbered 5, after V lost 4 bases and J lost 4 bases. Together with reference TRBV7-6 and TRBJ2-2, the CDR3 gives the full variable domain: GAGVSQSPRYKVTKRGQDVALRCDPISGHVSLYWYRQALGQGPEFLTYFNYEAQQDKSGLPNDRFSAERPEGSISTLTIQRTEQRDSAMYRCASSSRGGGTGELFFGEGSRLTVL.

The chain joins TRBV7-8 to TRBJ1-1, with a weak D call TRBD1 (6 bases). Between the trimmed V and J ends, which lost 7 bases and 2 bases, there was a span of 14 bases. The CDR3 spans 14 residues. Per germline, CDR1 SGHVS and CDR2 FQNEAQ. As DNA, the CDR3 is TGTGCCAGCAAAACGGAGGGGGTTAACACTGAAGCTTTCTTT. This codes for CASKTEGVNTEAFF.

The chain combines TRBV12-3 or TRBV12-4 with TRBJ1-2; no firm D call. V was cut by 8 bases and J by 2 bases, with 12 bases left in between. The CDR3 covers 13 residues. In DNA form, the CDR3 reads TGTGCCAGCTCCGCAACTGTAAACTATGGCTACACCTTC. This encodes CASSATVNYGYTF.

This clone appeared a single time. The chain employs TRBV18 and TRBJ2-1; TRBD2 matches 13 bases. After removal of 2 bases from V and 2 bases from J, the junction contained 6 bases not matched to a gene. In germline, CDR1 is KGHSH, CDR2 LQKENI. This CDR3 is built from 18 residues. CDR3 DNA: TGTGCCAGCTCACCATTAGAGGGACTAGCGGGACCCTACAATGAGCAGTTCTTC. The encoded protein is CASSPLEGLAGPYNEQFF.

The CDR3: CASSLVGDRVNAFF. The CDR3, as DNA: TGTGCCAGCAGCTTAGTTGGGGACAGGGTGAACGCTTTCTTT. The chain uses TRBV7-2 and TRBJ1-1; 9 bases map to TRBD1. The CDR3 contains 14 residues. Germline V gives CDR1 SGHTA, CDR2 FQGNSA. The V segment lost 1 base and the J segment 11 bases; nucleotides outside the gene matches: 8.

Comments on this clone: A read error may produce the germline difference seen at one junction end. For the CDR3, the DNA is TGTGCCAGCTACGGACTAGCGGGAGTAGAATTGATTTTT. Translated, it gives CASYGLAGVELIF. The gene calls are TRBV27 and TRBJ2-2; TRBD2 matches at 13 bases. This CDR3 has 13 residues. Germline CDR1 and CDR2: MNHEY and SMNVEV (reference sequence).

The CDR3 DNA reads as TGTGCCAGCAGTGACTCGTACTCAAGCACAGATACGCAGTATTTT. It encodes CASSDSYSSTDTQYF. V usage is TRBV6-4 and J usage is TRBJ2-3; D gene ambiguous. The CDR3 spans 15 residues. The germline gives CDR1 MRHNA, CDR2 SNTAGT. V was pared by 0 bases and J by 0 bases, with 7 bases between.

The chain uses TRBV3-1 (or the pseudogene TRBV3-2) and TRBJ1-1; D is possibly TRBD1 (5 bases). Between the trimmed V and J ends, which lost 4 bases and 7 bases, there was a span of 13 bases. Per the germline V gene, CDR1 is LGHDT and CDR2 is YNNKEL (reference sequence). The CDR3 totals 13 residues. The CDR3 DNA is TGTGCCAGCAGCCGAGCGGGGGGGGGTGAAGCTTTCTTT. Its protein product is CASSRAGGGEAFF.

The chain has TRBV7-3 and TRBJ2-3; possible D gene TRBD2, 5 bases. V was shortened by 0 bases and J by 0 bases, with 16 bases between the two germline ends. Germline CDR1 and CDR2: SGHTA and FQGTGA. The CDR3 totals 18 residues. CDR3 sequence: CASSLTARAHGSTDTQYF. In DNA form, the CDR3 reads TGTGCCAGCAGCTTAACAGCGAGGGCTCACGGGAGCACAGATACGCAGTATTTT.

The rearrangement uses TRBV9 and TRBJ2-5; 11 nucleotides agree with TRBD1. The CDR3 covers 16 residues. V lost 1 base and J lost 5; bases outside the gene matches: 7. CDR1 is SGDLS, CDR2 YYNGEE, per germline. CDR3 in amino acids: CASSVLGQGVGETQYF. DNA for the CDR3: TGTGCCAGCAGCGTACTGGGACAGGGGGTGGGTGAGACCCAGTACTTC.

The gene calls are TRBV6-6 and TRBJ2-2; 9 nucleotides agree with TRBD2. V was pared by 6 bases and J by 5 bases, with 13 bases of the junction left unmatched. Germline values: CDR1 MNHNY, CDR2 SVGAGI (reference sequence). The CDR3 is 17 amino acids. The CDR3 region is CASSRKFSGRGTGELFF. The CDR3 nucleotides are TGTGCCAGCAGCCGAAAGTTTAGCGGGAGAGGGACCGGGGAGCTGTTTTTT.

V and J are TRBV28 and TRBJ1-1, with TRBD1 matching 9 bases. The V gene end was trimmed by 6 bases and the J gene end by 2 bases; junction bases not matched to a gene: 13. The V gene's germline CDR1 is MDHEN and CDR2 SYDVKM. This CDR3 contains 17 residues. Here the CDR3 reads CASRVTGTGISNTEAFF. The CDR3 region has the DNA TGTGCCAGCAGGGTCACCGGGACAGGGATCTCAAACACTGAAGCTTTCTTT.

CDR3 in amino acids: CAARDSRTDTQYF. The CDR3 DNA follows: TGCGCCGCCCGGGACAGCCGCACAGATACGCAGTATTTT. This chain joins TRBV10-2 and TRBJ2-3; 7 bases fit TRBD1. This CDR3 region has 13 residues. Germline V gene lookup returns CDR1 WSHSY and CDR2 SAAADI. The junction had 6 bases not matched to a gene; V was cut back by 11 bases and J by 1 base.

V and J are TRBV18 and TRBJ1-5; D gene uncertain. This CDR3 is built from 13 residues. Trimming left V 3 bases short and J 5 bases short, with 8 bases between. Germline loops: CDR1 KGHSH, CDR2 LQKENI. In DNA, the CDR3 is TGTGCCAGCTCACCTTCCAGAGATCAGCCCCAGCATTTT. Its translation: CASSPSRDQPQHF.